One and the same sample provided the 7 T cell receptor beta chains below, sequenced in a study of cytotoxic CD8 clonotypes in ibrutinib-treated CLL. TCRdb keeps only in-frame clones here, not all; method: immunoSEQ multiplex PCR. This table holds 14,000 or so clones, about two thirds found once. The sequencing used PBMCs, collected before ibrutinib treatment. The receptor source for this set is a human donor with chronic lymphocytic leukemia.

Notes on this clone: The same CDR3 can be traced to other DNA sequences in this sample. The chain uses TRBV30 and TRBJ1-1; TRBD1 matches at 7 bases. V lost 4 bases to trimming and J lost 2 bases; unmatched junction nucleotides: 7. The CDR3 is 14 residues long. Germline V gene lookup returns CDR1 GTSNPN and CDR2 SVGIG (reference sequence). For the CDR3, the DNA is TGTGCCTGGAACCTCGGACAGGTTAACACTGAAGCTTTCTTT. The encoded protein is CAWNLGQVNTEAFF. Combining the CDR3 with reference TRBV30 and TRBJ1-1 gives the whole variable domain SQTIHQWPATLVQPVGSPLSLECTVEGTSNPNLYWYRQAAGRGLQLLFYSVGIGQISSEVPQNLSASRPQDRQFILSSKKLLLSDSGFYLCAWNLGQVNTEAFFGQGTRLTVV.

The chain has TRBV28 and TRBJ1-4; possibly TRBD1 for D (5 bases). There are 15 residues in the CDR3. CDR1 and CDR2 (germline): MDHEN, SYDVKM. With 6 bases removed from V and 4 bases from J, the gap between germline ends came to 15 bases. The CDR3 DNA reads as TGTGCCAGCAGACCCAGGGACCGGCGTAATGAAAAACTGTTTTTT. It is translated as CASRPRDRRNEKLFF.

V is TRBV19 and J is TRBJ2-2; weak D call: TRBD1 (6 bases). The CDR3 sequence is 16 residues long. Germline V gene data show CDR1 as LNHDA and CDR2 as SQIVND (reference sequence). V lost 7 bases, J lost 5 bases, and 20 bases lay in between. CDR3 protein: CASTSRRQVLTGELFF. The CDR3 region has the DNA TGTGCCAGTACCTCGAGGAGACAGGTTCTAACCGGGGAGCTGTTTTTT.

This clone was counted only a few times. The chain is built from TRBV18 and TRBJ1-1; TRBD1 might be the D (5 bases). The CDR3 extends over 15 amino acids. The germline V gene encodes CDR1 KGHSH and CDR2 LQKENI. The V gene lost 2 bases and the J gene lost 1 base, with 11 bases spanning the gap. CDR3 in amino acids: CASSPWGGKNTEAFF. CDR3 coding DNA: TGTGCCAGCTCACCATGGGGGGGGAAGAACACTGAAGCTTTCTTT.

The V gene is TRBV27, the J gene TRBJ1-2, with a weak D call TRBD1 (5 bases). Germline-derived CDR1 and CDR2 are MNHEY and SMNVEV (reference sequence). The CDR3 loop spans 15 amino acids. V was pared by 7 bases and J by 4 bases, with 19 bases between. In DNA, the CDR3 is TGTGCCAGCAAAACGACAGTGATGGGGATCTATGGCTACACCTTC. This sequence encodes CASKTTVMGIYGYTF.

The rearrangement joins TRBV14 to TRBJ1-2, with no clear D. The CDR3 is 14 amino acids. The V and J ends lost 2 bases and 3 bases respectively, with 10 bases between them. Germline values: CDR1 SGHDN, CDR2 FVKESK. DNA for the CDR3: TGTGCCAGCAGCCAAACCGGTGACTACTATGGCTACACCTTC. It translates to CASSQTGDYYGYTF.

The gene calls are TRBV9 and TRBJ1-1, with D hard to call. This CDR3 spans 13 amino acids. The V end was cut by 1 base, the J end by 1 base, with 5 bases between. Germline V gene lookup returns CDR1 SGDLS and CDR2 YYNGEE. The CDR3 DNA sequence: TGTGCCAGCAGCGTATACGAGAACACTGAAGCTTTCTTT. It specifies CASSVYENTEAFF.